These 14 T cell receptor beta chains were all obtained from the same sample, sequenced in a study of blood T cell repertoires in COVID-19. TCRdb's copy holds only in-frame clones and misses some; the assay was immunoSEQ multiplex PCR. The repertoire holds under 450,000 clones, over 75% seen once, with about 1.4% in the top ten. Material for sequencing was peripheral blood. The origin of the receptors is a middle-aged woman with COVID-19, enrolled during active disease.

The J gene is TRBJ1-5, the V gene TRBV19; D is perhaps TRBD1 (5 bases). There are 16 residues in the CDR3. The germline gives CDR1 LNHDA, CDR2 SQIVND (reference sequence). The germline V and J ends were trimmed by 3 bases and 0 bases, with 12 bases remaining between them. CDR3 sequence (DNA): TGTGCCAGTAGTATGGGGCGGGGGTATAGCAATCAGCCCCAGCATTTT. The encoded protein is CASSMGRGYSNQPQHF.

Only one count was recorded for this clone. This chain joins TRBV9 and TRBJ1-1; D perhaps matches TRBD1 (5 bases). The CDR3 runs to 13 residues. Germline V gene lookup returns CDR1 SGDLS and CDR2 YYNGEE. With 4 bases removed from V and 2 bases from J, the gap between germline ends came to 9 bases. DNA for the CDR3: TGTGCCAGCAGCCCCGACAGTAACACTGAAGCTTTCTTT. This sequence encodes CASSPDSNTEAFF.

The chain recombines TRBV5-1 with TRBJ2-3, with TRBD2 as a possible D gene (6 bases). V lost 4 bases and J 0 bases, leaving 9 bases between the germline ends. Germline V lookup: CDR1 SGHRS, CDR2 YFSETQ. The CDR3 covers 14 residues. The DNA of the CDR3 is TGCGCCAGCAGCCAAGGGACTAGCACAGATACGCAGTATTTT. Translated: CASSQGTSTDTQYF.

This chain uses TRBV10-3 with TRBJ1-4; the D gene is possibly TRBD1 (6 bases). Trimming cost V 3 bases and J 12 bases, with 14 bases left between them. CDR3 length: 13 amino acids. Germline values: CDR1 ENHRY, CDR2 SYGVKD. The CDR3 DNA sequence: TGTGCCATCAGTGAAGGGACACCGCTCGAACTGTTTTTT. Its translation is CAISEGTPLELFF.

V and J are TRBV5-1 and TRBJ2-2; D uncertain. Looked up from germline, CDR1 is SGHRS and CDR2 is YFSETQ. This CDR3 has 15 amino acids. Trimming cost V 0 bases and J 1 base, with 7 bases left between them. The CDR3: CASSLEPRNTGELFF. The CDR3 nucleotides read TGCGCCAGCAGCTTGGAACCGAGGAACACCGGGGAGCTGTTTTTT.

The rearrangement joins TRBV30 to TRBJ2-5, with 7 bases aligning to TRBD2. V dropped 1 base and J dropped 2; count of bases not matched to a gene: 7. CDR1 and CDR2 from the germline V gene are GTSNPN and SVGIG (reference sequence). The CDR3 has 15 amino acids. DNA for the CDR3: TGTGCCTGGAGTGGAACAGCGGGGCATCAAGAGACCCAGTACTTC. Its translation is CAWSGTAGHQETQYF.

The rearrangement joins TRBV7-3 to TRBJ2-5; 8 bases line up with TRBD1. The V gene's germline CDR1 is SGHTA and CDR2 FQGTGA. The CDR3 loop spans 15 amino acids. V was pared by 4 bases and J by 2 bases, with 6 bases of the junction left unmatched. In DNA form, the CDR3 reads TGTGCCAGCAGCTCGACAGGGGCCGCGCAAGAGACCCAGTACTTC. Translating gives CASSSTGAAQETQYF.

The genes are TRBV5-1 and TRBJ2-7; TRBD2 might be the D (6 bases). Per germline, CDR1 SGHRS and CDR2 YFSETQ. The CDR3 is made up of 15 amino acids. Trimming took 3 bases from V and 4 from J, leaving 17 bases between them. CDR3 sequence: CASSYLGGGNYEQYF. The DNA for the CDR3 is TGCGCCAGCAGCTATTTAGGTGGGGGGAATTACGAGCAGTACTTC.

This clone was recorded once. The junction and the germline gene differ at one end; a read error may be behind it. The chain is built from TRBV4-3 and TRBJ1-4; 7 bases fit TRBD1. Germline V gives CDR1 LGHNA, CDR2 YSLEER. This CDR3 is 15 amino acids long. The CDR3 protein is CASSEEGTVNEKLFF. In nucleotides, the CDR3 is TGCGCCAGCAGCGAAGAGGGGACAGTTAATGAAAAACTGTTTTTT.

The rearrangement links TRBV4-1 to TRBJ1-6, with TRBD1 as a possible D gene (5 bases). Germline V gene lookup returns CDR1 MGHRA and CDR2 YSYEKL. The V and J ends lost 5 bases and 10 bases respectively, with 21 bases between them. This CDR3 spans 16 amino acids. CDR3 loop: CASSSDTGGWESPLHF. The CDR3 DNA reads TGCGCCAGCAGCTCAGATACCGGGGGGTGGGAGTCACCCCTCCACTTT.

The CDR3 loop reads CAWERQGGSEAFF. The CDR3 DNA sequence: TGTGCCTGGGAGCGACAGGGTGGGTCTGAAGCTTTCTTT. The chain links TRBV30 to TRBJ1-1; 7 bases match TRBD1. V dropped 5 bases and J dropped 6; count of bases not matched to a gene: 9. Germline CDR1 is GTSNPN and CDR2 is SVGIG (reference sequence). The CDR3 loop spans 13 amino acids. Combining the CDR3 with reference TRBV30 and TRBJ1-1 gives the whole variable domain SQTIHQWPATLVQPVGSPLSLECTVEGTSNPNLYWYRQAAGRGLQLLFYSVGIGQISSEVPQNLSASRPQDRQFILSSKKLLLSDSGFYLCAWERQGGSEAFFGQGTRLTVV.

This clone appeared once. The chain combines TRBV5-6 with TRBJ2-1; 9 nucleotides align to TRBD1. Germline loops: CDR1 SGHDT, CDR2 YYEEEE. This CDR3 is 15 amino acids long. The V gene end was trimmed by 3 bases and the J gene end by 1 base; junction bases not matched to a gene: 2. The CDR3 here is CASSSDRGSYNEQFF. The CDR3 nucleotides read TGTGCCAGCAGCTCGGACAGGGGTTCCTACAATGAGCAGTTCTTC. Using reference TRBV5-6 and TRBJ2-1 for the parts outside the CDR3, the full variable domain is DAGVTQSPTHLIKTRGQQVTLRCSPKSGHDTVSWYQQALGQGPQFIFQYYEEEERQRGNFPDRFSGHQFPNYSSELNVNALLLGDSALYLCASSSDRGSYNEQFFGPGTRLTVL.

The chain combines TRBV28 with TRBJ2-3; 12 bases line up with TRBD2. The junction had 7 bases not matched to a gene; V was cut back by 3 bases and J by 3 bases. The CDR3 totals 17 residues. CDR1 and CDR2 from the germline V gene are MDHEN and SYDVKM. Written as DNA, the CDR3 is TGTGCCAGCAGTTTGACTAGCGGGAGCTTTGCGACAGATACGCAGTATTTT. Amino acid sequence: CASSLTSGSFATDTQYF.

This clone has a handful of counts. V and J are TRBV6-5 and TRBJ1-1, with TRBD1 matching 7 bases. V trimming: 5 bases; J trimming: 2 bases; junction bases outside the gene matches: 5. The CDR3 has 14 residues. Germline V CDR1 and CDR2: MNHEY, SVGAGI. This CDR3 reads CASSQDRRNTEAFF. The CDR3 DNA sequence: TGTGCCAGCAGTCAGGACAGGAGAAACACTGAAGCTTTCTTT.